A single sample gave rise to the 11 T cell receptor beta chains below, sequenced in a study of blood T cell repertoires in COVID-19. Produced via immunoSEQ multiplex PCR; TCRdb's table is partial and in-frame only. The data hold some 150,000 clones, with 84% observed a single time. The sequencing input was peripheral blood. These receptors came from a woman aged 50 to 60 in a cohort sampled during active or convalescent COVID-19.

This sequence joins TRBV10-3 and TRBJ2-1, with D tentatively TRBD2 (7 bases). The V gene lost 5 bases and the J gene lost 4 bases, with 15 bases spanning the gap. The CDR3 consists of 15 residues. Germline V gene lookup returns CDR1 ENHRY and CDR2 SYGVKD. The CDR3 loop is CAISRGASRYNEQFF. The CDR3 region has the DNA TGTGCCATCAGTCGGGGGGCCTCCAGATACAATGAGCAGTTCTTC.

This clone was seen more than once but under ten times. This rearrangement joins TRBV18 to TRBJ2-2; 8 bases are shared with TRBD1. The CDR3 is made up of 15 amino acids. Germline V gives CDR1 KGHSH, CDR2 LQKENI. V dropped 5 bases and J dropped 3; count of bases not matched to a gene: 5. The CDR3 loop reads CASSIGTGDTGELFF. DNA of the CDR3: TGTGCCAGCTCAATCGGGACAGGCGACACCGGGGAGCTGTTTTTT.

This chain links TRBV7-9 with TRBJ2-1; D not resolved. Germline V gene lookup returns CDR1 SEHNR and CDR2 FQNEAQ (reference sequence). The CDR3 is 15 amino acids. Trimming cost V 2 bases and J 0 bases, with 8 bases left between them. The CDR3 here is CASSLSESSYNEQFF. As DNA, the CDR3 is TGTGCCAGCAGCTTATCTGAGAGCTCCTACAATGAGCAGTTCTTC.

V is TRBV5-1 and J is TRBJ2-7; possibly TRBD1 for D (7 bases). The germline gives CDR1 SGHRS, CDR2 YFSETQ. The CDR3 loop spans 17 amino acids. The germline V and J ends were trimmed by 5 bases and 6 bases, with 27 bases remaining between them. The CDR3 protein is CASRPQGAGGGGGEQYF. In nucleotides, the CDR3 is TGCGCCAGCAGACCTCAAGGGGCAGGGGGAGGTGGTGGCGAGCAGTACTTC.

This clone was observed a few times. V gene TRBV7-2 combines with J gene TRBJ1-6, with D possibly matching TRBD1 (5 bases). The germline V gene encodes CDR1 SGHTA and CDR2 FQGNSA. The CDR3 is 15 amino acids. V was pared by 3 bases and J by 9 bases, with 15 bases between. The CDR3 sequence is CASSFDVQGVSPLHF. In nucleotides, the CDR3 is TGTGCCAGCAGCTTCGATGTACAAGGGGTTTCACCCCTCCACTTT.

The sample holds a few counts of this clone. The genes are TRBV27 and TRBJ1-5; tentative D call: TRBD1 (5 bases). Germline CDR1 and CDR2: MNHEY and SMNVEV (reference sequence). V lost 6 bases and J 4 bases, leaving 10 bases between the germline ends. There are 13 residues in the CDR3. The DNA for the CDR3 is TGTGCCAGCAGCGGGGCGGGGAATCAGCCCCAGCATTTT. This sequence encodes CASSGAGNQPQHF.

CDR3: CASSLHRGLGTDTQYF. Here the CDR3 DNA reads TGTGCCAGCAGCTTACACAGGGGGCTTGGCACAGATACGCAGTATTTT. V and J are TRBV7-9 and TRBJ2-3; TRBD1 agrees at 9 bases. The germline gives CDR1 SEHNR, CDR2 FQNEAQ (reference sequence). The J segment lost 1 base and the V segment lost 2 bases, leaving 4 bases of the junction unmatched. CDR3 size: 16 residues.

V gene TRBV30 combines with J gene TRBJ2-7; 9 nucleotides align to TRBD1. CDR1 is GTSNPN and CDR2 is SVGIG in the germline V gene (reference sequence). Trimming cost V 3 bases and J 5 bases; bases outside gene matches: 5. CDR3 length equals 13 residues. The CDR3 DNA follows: TGTGCCTGGAGGATTAGGACAGGGGACGAGCAGTACTTC. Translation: CAWRIRTGDEQYF.

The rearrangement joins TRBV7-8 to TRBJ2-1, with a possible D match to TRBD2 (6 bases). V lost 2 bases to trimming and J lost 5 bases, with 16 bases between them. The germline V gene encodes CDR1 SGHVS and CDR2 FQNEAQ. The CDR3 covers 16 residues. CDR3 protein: CASSLRVLASDNEQFF. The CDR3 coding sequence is TGTGCCAGCAGCTTAAGGGTTCTAGCGAGTGACAATGAGCAGTTCTTC.

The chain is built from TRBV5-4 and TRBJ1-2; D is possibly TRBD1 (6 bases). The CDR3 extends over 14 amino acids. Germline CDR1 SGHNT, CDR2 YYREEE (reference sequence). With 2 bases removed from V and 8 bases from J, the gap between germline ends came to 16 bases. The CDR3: CASSLGRGTDGYTF. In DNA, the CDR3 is TGTGCCAGCAGCTTAGGCAGGGGAACCGACGGCTACACCTTC.

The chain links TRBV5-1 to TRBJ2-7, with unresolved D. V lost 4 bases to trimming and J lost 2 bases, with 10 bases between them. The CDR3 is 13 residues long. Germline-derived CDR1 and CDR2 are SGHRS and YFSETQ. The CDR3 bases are TGCGCCAGCAGCAGTCAGGCGACCTACGAGCAGTACTTC. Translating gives CASSSQATYEQYF.